This T cell receptor beta chain was retrieved from a study of T-cell memory formation after mild COVID-19. Study in general: TCR clusters were mostly confined to one donor each. Study-level findings and limits: Some clones that responded turned up in pre-infection memory, which suggests that cross-reactive memory joined in.

With constant-segment primers, 5'RACE yielded cDNA libraries of TCR alpha and TCR beta that carried sample barcodes and UMIs. A single record per CDR3 protein comes from TCRdb applying MiXCR to the 5' RACE reads. The sample yields 360,000 or so distinct CDR3 sequences, 25% to 30% seen once. To note about this clonotype: Antigen: not known.

CDR1 MNHNY and CDR2 SVGAGI come from the germline V gene (reference sequence). With 2 bases removed from V and 1 base from J, the gap between germline ends came to 10 bases. The CDR3 spans 15 residues. Sequencing was performed on PBMCs or a T cell subset sorted from them (not recorded which). The V gene is TRBV6-6, the J gene TRBJ2-3; possibly TRBD2 for D (6 bases). The receptor comes from an adult woman who had mild COVID-19 (a few samples of this study predate the infection). Cell type and time point are not known. Here the CDR3 DNA reads TGTGCCAGCAGTTACCCTTTAGCGGGCACAGATACGCAGTATTTT. This translates into CASSYPLAGTDTQYF.